Each of the 7 T cell receptor beta chains below was sequenced from the same sample in a study of blood T cell repertoires in COVID-19. Data came from immunoSEQ multiplex PCR; TCRdb stores just in-frame clones and leaves some out. The sample carries some 300,000 clones, 70% to 90% recorded once. The material sequenced was PBMCs or T cells enriched from blood (not recorded which). The receptors derive from a man aged 25-45 years who had recovered from COVID-19.

The DNA for the CDR3 is TGTGCCAGCAGCTTTAGCGGGATATACAGCACAGATACGCAGTATTTT. This encodes CASSFSGIYSTDTQYF. The chain employs TRBV11-3 and TRBJ2-3; 8 bases line up with TRBD2. V shed 3 bases and J 0 bases; nucleotides not matched to a gene: 5. Looked up from germline, CDR1 is SGHNT and CDR2 is YENEEA. The CDR3 consists of 16 residues.

The V gene is TRBV10-3, the J gene TRBJ1-5; D might be TRBD1 (5 bases). The CDR3 is 13 amino acids. Germline V gene data show CDR1 as ENHRY and CDR2 as SYGVKD. V was pared by 2 bases and J by 9 bases, with 11 bases between. In nucleotides, the CDR3 is TGTGCCATCAGTGAGAGGGGCCAGGGGCCCCAGCATTTT. It codes for CAISERGQGPQHF.

V gene TRBV12-3 or TRBV12-4 combines with J gene TRBJ1-2; 10 bases fit TRBD1. There are 12 residues in the CDR3. The junction had 2 bases not matched to a gene; V was cut back by 5 bases and J by 8 bases. The CDR3 nucleotides are TGTGCCAGCAGTCCGGACAGGGGGGGCTACACCTTC. Encoded protein: CASSPDRGGYTF.

The rearrangement joins TRBV7-2 to TRBJ2-1; 8 bases line up with TRBD2. Germline V gene lookup returns CDR1 SGHTA and CDR2 FQGNSA. This CDR3 region has 18 residues. Trimming removed 4 bases from V and 2 bases from J; junction bases left unmatched: 13. Here the CDR3 DNA reads TGTGCCAGCAGCTCATTCCCGGGGGTAGCGGGAACCTACAATGAGCAGTTCTTC. Translated, it gives CASSSFPGVAGTYNEQFF. Using reference TRBV7-2 and TRBJ2-1 for the parts outside the CDR3, the full variable domain is GAGVSQSPSNKVTEKGKDVELRCDPISGHTALYWYRQSLGQGLEFLIYFQGNSAPDKSGLPSDRFSAERTGGSVSTLTIQRTQQEDSAVYLCASSSFPGVAGTYNEQFFGPGTRLTVL.

This clone was detected once. V usage is TRBV29-1 and J usage is TRBJ1-4; D gene ambiguous. CDR3 length equals 14 residues. Germline CDR1 and CDR2: SQVTM and ANQGSEA. V shed 7 bases and J shed 0 bases, with 12 bases lying between them. Here the CDR3 reads CSAEGAATNEKLFF. CDR3 bases: TGCAGCGCCGAGGGTGCAGCAACTAATGAAAAACTGTTTTTT.

The chain links TRBV7-2 to TRBJ2-3; 8 positions agree with TRBD1. The CDR3 length is 17 residues. The trim removed 6 bases at V and 0 bases at J, leaving 11 bases unmatched. Per the germline V gene, CDR1 is SGHTA and CDR2 is FQGNSA. The CDR3 DNA reads as TGTGCCAGCAGTCGTATGGACAGGGCCCCTAGCACAGATACGCAGTATTTT. Amino acids: CASSRMDRAPSTDTQYF.

The chain is built from TRBV5-1 and TRBJ1-1, with 8 bases fitting TRBD1. Losses at the gene ends were 0 bases for V and 5 bases for J; bases not matched to a gene: 15. CDR1 and CDR2 (germline): SGHRS, YFSETQ. The CDR3 covers 18 residues. CDR3 loop: CASSLGRLPGQERTEAFF. The DNA of the CDR3 is TGCGCCAGCAGCTTGGGACGTTTGCCGGGACAGGAGAGGACTGAAGCTTTCTTT. The variable domain in full, completed from reference TRBV5-1 and TRBJ1-1, reads KAGVTQTPRYLIKTRGQQVTLSCSPISGHRSVSWYQQTPGQGLQFLFEYFSETQRNKGNFPGRFSGRQFSNSRSEMNVSTLELGDSALYLCASSLGRLPGQERTEAFFGQGTRLTVV.